The source of this T cell receptor beta chain is a study of tumor and adjacent non-tumor tissue in lung cancer. Study-wide background: Patients comprised about a dozen adenocarcinoma, a couple of squamous cell carcinoma and 1 small cell lung cancer.

A modified ARM-PCR protocol with three rounds of nested PCR amplified TCRbeta. MiXCR was run by TCRdb on the multiplex PCR reads, yielding one entry per CDR3 protein. The data contain 120,000 or so distinct CDR3 sequences, 66% of them singletons. No cell sorting was done before RNA was extracted from the tissue. About this clonotype: No antigen is known for it. The junction departs from germline at one end; a sequencing error may be responsible.

Study-level results: Higher tumor TCR diversity was associated with shorter survival. Tumor tissue had significantly higher TCR diversity than normal lung. Top 100 clones took a larger repertoire share in normal lung.

The source is a man aged 25 to 45 with non-small cell lung cancer. Sequenced: lung tumor tissue.

DNA of the CDR3: TGTGCCATCAGCCATGACACGATTAGCAATCAGCCCCAACATTTT. Protein product: CAISHDTISNQPQHF. The chain employs TRBV10-3 and TRBJ1-5, with unresolved D. In germline, CDR1 is ENHRY, CDR2 SYGVKD. This CDR3 is built from 15 residues.